These 3 T cell receptor beta chains share one sample of origin, sequenced in a study of cytomegalovirus exposure and HLA in healthy donors. The PCR had 60 Vbeta and 13 Jbeta primers. The protocol was immunoSEQ multiplex PCR, while the TCRdb copy is restricted to in-frame clones and leaves out a portion. The sample lists roughly 86,000 clones, about three fifths occurring once. The material sequenced was PBMCs. The receptor set was obtained from a young man in good health and CMV-seronegative.

The chain has TRBV5-1 and TRBJ2-1, with 8 bases lining up with TRBD2. Per germline, CDR1 SGHRS and CDR2 YFSETQ. The ends lost 9 bases at V and 15 bases at J; junction bases unmatched: 26. This CDR3 is 16 amino acids long. The CDR3: CATTLGQLAASRDLFF. The CDR3 coding sequence is TGCGCCACCACTCTAGGCCAACTAGCGGCGTCTCGTGATTTGTTCTTC. The full variable domain, with the rest looked up from reference TRBV5-1 and TRBJ2-1, is KAGVTQTPRYLIKTRGQQVTLSCSPISGHRSVSWYQQTPGQGLQFLFEYFSETQRNKGNFPGRFSGRQFSNSRSEMNVSTLELGDSALYLCATTLGQLAASRDLFFGPGTRLTVL.

This clone has only a few counts. This rearrangement joins TRBV10-3 to TRBJ2-3; the match to TRBD2 covers 10 bases. Germline values: CDR1 ENHRY, CDR2 SYGVKD. The CDR3 totals 18 residues. V lost 3 bases to trimming and J lost 2 bases; unmatched junction nucleotides: 11. The CDR3 nucleotides read TGTGCCATCAGTGACGTCCTAGCGGGAGAGGTAGTCACAGATACGCAGTATTTT. Residues: CAISDVLAGEVVTDTQYF.

The genes are TRBV7-2 and TRBJ2-3; 8 bases map to TRBD2. The CDR3 sequence is 16 residues long. J was trimmed by 2 bases and V by 6 bases; bases with no gene match: 10. Germline lookup yields CDR1 SGHTA and CDR2 FQGNSA. The CDR3 region has the DNA TGTGCCAGCAGGCGTACCATAGCGGGGAACACAGATACGCAGTATTTT. This gives the protein CASRRTIAGNTDTQYF.